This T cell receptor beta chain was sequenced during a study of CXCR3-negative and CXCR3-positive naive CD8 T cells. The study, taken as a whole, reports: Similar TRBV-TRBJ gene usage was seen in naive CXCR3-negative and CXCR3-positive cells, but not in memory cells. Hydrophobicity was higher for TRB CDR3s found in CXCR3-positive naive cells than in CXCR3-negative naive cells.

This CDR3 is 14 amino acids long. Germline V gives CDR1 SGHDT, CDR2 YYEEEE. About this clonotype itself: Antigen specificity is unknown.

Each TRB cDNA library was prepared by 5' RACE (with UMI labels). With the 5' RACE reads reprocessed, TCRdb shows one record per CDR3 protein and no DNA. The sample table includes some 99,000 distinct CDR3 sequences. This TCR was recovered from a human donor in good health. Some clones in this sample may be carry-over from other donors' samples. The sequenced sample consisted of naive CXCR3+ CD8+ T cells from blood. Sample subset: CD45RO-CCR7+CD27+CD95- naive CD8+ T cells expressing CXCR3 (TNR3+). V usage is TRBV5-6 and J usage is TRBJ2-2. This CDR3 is CASSWTENTGELFF.